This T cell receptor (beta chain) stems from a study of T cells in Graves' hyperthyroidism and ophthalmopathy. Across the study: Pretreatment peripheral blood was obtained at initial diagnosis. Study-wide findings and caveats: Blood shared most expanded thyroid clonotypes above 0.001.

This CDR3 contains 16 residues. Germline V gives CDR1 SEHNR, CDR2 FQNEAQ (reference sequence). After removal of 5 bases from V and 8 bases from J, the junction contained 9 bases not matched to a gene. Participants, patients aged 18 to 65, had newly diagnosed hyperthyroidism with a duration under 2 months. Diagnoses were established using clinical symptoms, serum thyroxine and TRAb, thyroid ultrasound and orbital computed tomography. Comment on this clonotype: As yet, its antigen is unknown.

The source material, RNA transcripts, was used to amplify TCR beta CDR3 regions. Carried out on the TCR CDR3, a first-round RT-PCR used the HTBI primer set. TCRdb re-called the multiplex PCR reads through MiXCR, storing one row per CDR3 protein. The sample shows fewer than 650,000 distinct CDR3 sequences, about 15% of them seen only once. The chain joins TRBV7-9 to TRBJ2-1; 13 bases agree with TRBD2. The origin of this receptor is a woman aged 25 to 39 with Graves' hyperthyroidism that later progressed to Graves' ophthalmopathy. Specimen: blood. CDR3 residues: CASSPPGTSGNDEQFF. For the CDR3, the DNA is TGTGCCAGCAGCCCCCCCGGGACTAGCGGGAACGATGAGCAGTTCTTC.